A selection of T cell receptor beta chains follows, all from one sample in a study of blood T cell repertoires in COVID-19. The assay was immunoSEQ multiplex PCR, and TCRdb's table has in-frame clones only and misses some. This sample yields roughly 330,000 clones, of which around 90% are seen a single time; 5.5% to 6% belongs to the top ten. What was sequenced was PBMCs or T cells enriched from blood (not recorded which). The receptors were sampled from a woman under 40 who had recovered from COVID-19. CDR3s include the opening cysteine and the closing phenylalanine or tryptophan. D genes are given only for firm matches. Clone sizes are given selectively: once, few, many, or a class where the clone is expanded.

>TRBV6-2/TRBV6-3|.|TRBJ2-1|.
TGTGCCAGCAGTTACAGAGACAGCTCCTACAATGAGCAGTTCTTC
CASSYRDSSYNEQFF
>TRBV4-1|once|TRBJ1-4|TRBD1
TGCGCCAGCAGCCCCTGGACAGGGGTCATAGAGAAACTGTTTTTT
CASSPWTGVIEKLFF
>TRBV9|.|TRBJ2-3|TRBD2
TGTGCCAGCAGCGTAGGAGGAGCAGGCGGGGGGAGGGCAGATACGCAGTATTTT
CASSVGGAGGGRADTQYF
>TRBV19|.|TRBJ1-2|TRBD1
TGTGCCAGTAGTGCGGGACAGGGAAGCTTTGGCTACACCTTC
CASSAGQGSFGYTF
>TRBV2|.|TRBJ2-7|TRBD2
TGTGCCAGCAGTGAAAGGGAGGGACCCTACGAGCAGTACTTC
CASSEREGPYEQYF
>TRBV29-1|.|TRBJ2-1|TRBD1
TGCAGCGTTGAGGCGGGACAGGTAGGAGGGGAGCAGTTCTTC
CSVEAGQVGGEQFF
>TRBV3-1/TRBV3-2|.|TRBJ1-1|.
TGTGCCAGCAGCCTAGTCAACACTGAAGCTTTCTTT
CASSLVNTEAFF
>TRBV11-2|.|TRBJ2-1|TRBD2
TGTGCCAGCAGCTTCCCTAGCGGGAGTATAAGCTCCTACAATGAGCAGTTCTTC
CASSFPSGSISSYNEQFF
>TRBV11-3|once|TRBJ1-2|TRBD1
TGTGCCAGCAGCTTAGAGTGTCTGGGACAGGGGCATGGCTACACCTTC
CASSLECLGQGHGYTF
>TRBV5-5|.|TRBJ2-5|TRBD2
TGTGCCAGCAGCTTACTAGCGGGACAGACCCAGTACTTC
CASSLLAGQTQYF
>TRBV9|.|TRBJ2-3|TRBD2
TGTGCCAGCAGCGCGACTAGCGGGGTGGATACGCAGTATTTT
CASSATSGVDTQYF
>TRBV27|.|TRBJ1-2|TRBD1
TGTGCCAGCAGTCCACTGAACAGGGGGCATGGCTACACCTTC
CASSPLNRGHGYTF
>TRBV6-5|.|TRBJ1-1|.
TGTGCCAGCAGTTACTCGACGCGCGGTACTGAAGCTTTCTTT
CASSYSTRGTEAFF
>TRBV7-2|.|TRBJ1-2|TRBD1
TGTGCCAGCAGATCAAGTCGGACAGGGTCCGACTATGGCTACACCTTC
CASRSSRTGSDYGYTF